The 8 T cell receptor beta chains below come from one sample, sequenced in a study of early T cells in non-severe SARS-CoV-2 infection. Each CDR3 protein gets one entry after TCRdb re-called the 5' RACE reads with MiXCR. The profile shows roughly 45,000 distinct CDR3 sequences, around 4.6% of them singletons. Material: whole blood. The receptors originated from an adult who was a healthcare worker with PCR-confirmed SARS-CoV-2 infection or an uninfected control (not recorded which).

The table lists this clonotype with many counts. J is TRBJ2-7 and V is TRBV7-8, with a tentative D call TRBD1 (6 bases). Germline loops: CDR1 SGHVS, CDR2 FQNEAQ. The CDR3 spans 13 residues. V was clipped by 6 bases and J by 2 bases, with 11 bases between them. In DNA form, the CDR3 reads TGTGCCAGCAGTTCGGACAGAACCTACGAGCAGTACTTC. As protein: CASSSDRTYEQYF. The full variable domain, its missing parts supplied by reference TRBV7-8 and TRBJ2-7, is GAGVSQSPRYKVAKRGQDVALRCDPISGHVSLFWYQQALGQGPEFLTYFQNEAQLDKSGLPSDRFFAERPEGSVSTLKIQRTQQEDSAVYLCASSSDRTYEQYFGPGTRLTVT.

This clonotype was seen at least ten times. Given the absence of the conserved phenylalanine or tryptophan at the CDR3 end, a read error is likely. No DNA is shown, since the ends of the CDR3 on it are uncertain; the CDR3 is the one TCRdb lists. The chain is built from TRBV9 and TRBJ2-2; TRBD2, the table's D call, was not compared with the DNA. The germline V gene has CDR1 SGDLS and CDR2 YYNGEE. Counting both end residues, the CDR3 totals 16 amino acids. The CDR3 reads CASSAGLAENTGELYI.

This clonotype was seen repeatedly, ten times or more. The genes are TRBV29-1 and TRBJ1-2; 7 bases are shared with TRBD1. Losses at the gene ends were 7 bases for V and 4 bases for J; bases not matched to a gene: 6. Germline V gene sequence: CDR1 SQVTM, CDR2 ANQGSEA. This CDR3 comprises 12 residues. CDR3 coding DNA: TGCAGCGCCCAGGGGGAAGGCTATGGCTACACCTTC. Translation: CSAQGEGYGYTF. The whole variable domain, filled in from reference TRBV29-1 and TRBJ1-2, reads SAVISQKPSRDICQRGTSLTIQCQVDSQVTMMFWYRQQPGQSLTLIATANQGSEATYESGFVIDKFPISRPNLTFSTLTVSNMSPEDSSIYLCSAQGEGYGYTFGSGTRLTVV.

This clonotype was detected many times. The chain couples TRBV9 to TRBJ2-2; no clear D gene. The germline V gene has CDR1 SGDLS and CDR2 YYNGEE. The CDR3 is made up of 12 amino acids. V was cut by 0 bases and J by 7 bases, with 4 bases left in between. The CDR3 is CASSVVNGELFF. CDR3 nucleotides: TGTGCCAGCAGCGTAGTGAACGGGGAGCTGTTTTTT.

This chain's CDR3 is CASSLDEDQPQHF. The CDR3 nucleotides read TGTGCCAGCAGCTTAGACGAGGATCAGCCCCAGCATTTT. V gene TRBV7-6 combines with J gene TRBJ1-5; D gene ambiguous. V gave up 1 base and J gave up 5 bases, with 6 bases separating them. The CDR3 spans 13 residues. Looked up from germline, CDR1 is SGHVS and CDR2 is FNYEAQ. Combining the CDR3 with reference TRBV7-6 and TRBJ1-5 gives the whole variable domain GAGVSQSPRYKVTKRGQDVALRCDPISGHVSLYWYRQALGQGPEFLTYFNYEAQQDKSGLPNDRFSAERPEGSISTLTIQRTEQRDSAMYRCASSLDEDQPQHFGDGTRLSIL.

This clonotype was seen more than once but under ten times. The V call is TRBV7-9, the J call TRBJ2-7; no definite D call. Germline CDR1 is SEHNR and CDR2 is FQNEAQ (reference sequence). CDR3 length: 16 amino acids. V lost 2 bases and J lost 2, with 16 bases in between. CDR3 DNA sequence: TGTGCCAGCAGCTTAAGCCTGTCCAATAGTGCCTACGAGCAGTACTTC. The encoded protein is CASSLSLSNSAYEQYF.

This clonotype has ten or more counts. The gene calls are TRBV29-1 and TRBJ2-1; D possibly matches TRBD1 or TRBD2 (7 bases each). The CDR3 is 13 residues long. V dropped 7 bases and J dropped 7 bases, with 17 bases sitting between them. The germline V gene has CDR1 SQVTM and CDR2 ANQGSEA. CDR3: CSAAGGGSNEQFF. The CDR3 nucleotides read TGCAGCGCCGCAGGGGGAGGGTCTAATGAGCAGTTCTTC.

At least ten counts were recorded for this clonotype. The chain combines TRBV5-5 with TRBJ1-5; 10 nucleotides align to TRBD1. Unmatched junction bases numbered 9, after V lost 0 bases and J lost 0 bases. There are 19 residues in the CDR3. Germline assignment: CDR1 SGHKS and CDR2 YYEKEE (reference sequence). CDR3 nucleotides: TGTGCCAGCAGCTTGGGTCTTTGGGACAGGGGCCCTAGCAATCAGCCCCAGCATTTT. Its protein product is CASSLGLWDRGPSNQPQHF. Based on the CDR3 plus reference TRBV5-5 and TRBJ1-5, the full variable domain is DAGVTQSPTHLIKTRGQQVTLRCSPISGHKSVSWYQQVLGQGPQFIFQYYEKEERGRGNFPDRFSARQFPNYSSELNVNALLLGDSALYLCASSLGLWDRGPSNQPQHFGDGTRLSIL.